The clone carrying this T cell receptor (beta chain) has only a few counts. Its target is not known. These data belong to a study of post-analysis software for immune sequencing data. This CDR3 region has 14 residues. Germline V gives CDR1 SQVTM, CDR2 ANQGSEA. Trimming cost V 6 bases and J 8 bases, with 17 bases left between them. Study observations and caveats: Patients had higher frequencies than controls of about 5 TRBV segments, including TRBV5-6, TRBV5-1 and TRBV20-1.

Incorporated into the TCR beta cDNA libraries were unique molecular identifiers, which served to reduce PCR and sequencing biases. TCRdb processed the PCR reads anew with MiXCR; each CDR3 protein has one entry. The sample carries more than 450,000 distinct CDR3 sequences, 30% to 40% recorded once. The chain combines TRBV29-1 with TRBJ1-6; D possibly corresponds to TRBD1 (6 bases). The sequencing input was blood. This receptor was taken from a girl under 18 with multiple sclerosis. The DNA of the CDR3 is TGCAGCGTCAGTGGGGGCGGGGGGCATTCACCCCTCCACTTT. Its translation: CSVSGGGGHSPLHF.